A single TCR beta chain is shown here with its context. This receptor's antigen is unknown. No much larger clone exists at a distance of one base, and base qualities are not known. The data originate from a study of cytomegalovirus exposure and HLA in healthy donors (dated by TCRdb to 2016 to 2017). A note on the overall study: According to an earlier analysis of a few hundred of the donors, 150 million to 200 million T cells yielded over 90 million unique TCR beta sequences and approximately 300 Gb of sequence data. The genetic ancestry cluster associated with self-reported Caucasian donors included 81% of the approximately 430 genotyped donors. In an earlier analysis of 587 of the donors, high-throughput TCR beta sequencing was used to judge whether each TCR beta V gene segment behaved as functional or pseudogenic. HLA typing included class I and class II loci at four-digit resolution. A later genetic analysis took genome-wide SNP genotypes for about three fifths of the 666 donors and used that subset as a discovery cohort. Every repertoire in the discovery cohort had been generated on one and the same sequencing platform. The number of donors typed differed by locus, with roughly 620-630 for A, B, C, DRB1 and DQB1, about 500 for DQA1, approximately 570 for DPA1, and some 440 for DPB1. High-throughput TCR immunosequencing, statistical association of individual TCRs with disease status, and machine learning were combined to predict cytomegalovirus infection status. Because of strong linkage in the cohort, roughly five DR-DQ haplotypes were treated as single units for association and clustering. The study aimed to test whether signatures of past pathogen exposure could be identified by cataloging public T cell receptors. Among some 400 genotyped donors of the cohort, an average of around 240,000 unique TCR beta nucleotide sequences was sequenced per donor, of which roughly 18% were non-productive. About 280 gigabases of sequencing data and 70 million to 95 million unique TCR sequences made up an early release that covered approximately 620 HLA-typed donors. Donor age, sex, ethnicity and CMV serostatus were collected together with the repertoire data. Rather than drawing on any new phenotypic data, the later analysis identified candidate immune exposures from TCR beta sequences and the way those sequences occurred across donors. In addition to the first cohort of several hundred subjects, a separate validation cohort of approximately 130 different subjects was used. The T cell repertoires of around 730 subjects were profiled by immunosequencing and related to cytomegalovirus serostatus. In a later analysis, previously published TCR beta repertoires from hundreds of donors were re-analyzed and high-resolution HLA genotyping was added so that TCR occurrence patterns could be studied.

The receptor library was made with the immunoSEQ multiplex PCR assay. A mixture of 60 forward primers for TCR Vbeta segments and 13 reverse primers for TCR Jbeta segments was used in the multiplex PCR. The CDR3 region of rearranged TCR beta genes was amplified from genomic DNA with a multiplex PCR assay. The amplified TCR beta libraries were sequenced on the Illumina HiSeq System as 87-base-pair reads. The source study handled its data this way. Across the roughly 670 repertoires, a later analysis counted tens of millions of unique TCR beta chains, some 11 million of which were shared by at least two donors. Raw reads were error-corrected and collapsed into unique sequences with a nearest-neighbor algorithm that merged closely related sequences to remove PCR and sequencing errors. Alignment of CDR3 sequences to IMGT reference sequences was used to assign V, D and J gene segments. For a sequence to be retained, a match of at least six nucleotides was required to both a V gene segment and a J gene segment. A rearrangement counted as productive if the CDR3 had no stop codons and remained in frame with V and J, and every other rearrangement counted as non-productive. CDR3 was defined according to IMGT convention as the region running from the second conserved V-encoded cysteine to the conserved J-encoded phenylalanine. The earlier analysis of 587 of the donors excluded sequences that lacked an unambiguous match to a single V gene segment. An earlier analysis of 500 to 600 of the donors classified V segments as functional when productive rearrangements were above 56.7% and as segregating when the standard deviation between donors was above 5%. To diagnose cytomegalovirus status from the catalog of TCR beta chain sequences, a statistical classification framework was built. A later analysis assigned V and J genes by comparing TCR nucleotide sequences with IMGT/GENE-DB human TR gene sequences. Using the TCRdist pipeline, a later analysis assigned CDR3 sequences along with most-parsimonious VDJ recombination scenarios. In a later analysis, every TCR beta chain was defined by the combination of its CDR3 amino acid sequence and its V-gene family, and reads without a unique V-gene family were dropped. To address suspected cross-contamination and a sequencing artifact, a later analysis removed around 600 highly shared, low-generation-probability nucleotide sequences. In a later analysis, a clonal expansion index was calculated for each public chain from normalized within-repertoire ranks of inferred template counts. A later analysis computed generation probabilities with a VDJ recombination model fitted to out-of-frame rearrangements, and checked the results against IGoR. In a later analysis, TCR-TCR, TCR-HLA and TCR-CMV co-occurrence was scored with hypergeometric tests, and a repertoire-size bias correction was applied to TCR pairs. To estimate false discovery rates, a later analysis permuted the HLA or CMV assignments 20 times. In a later analysis, co-occurring TCRs were grouped with DBSCAN, and TCRdist sequence similarity was added when clustering was performed within HLA-allele-positive subsets. Repertoires with fewer than 30,000 or more than 120,000 public chains, plus five repertoires with anomalous nucleotide sharing, were excluded from co-occurrence clustering. TCRdb stores this immuneACCESS table with in-frame sequences only. Part of the clones is absent; in the studies checked, under half of the shortfall reflects unresolved V genes, and no reason is known for the rest. The DNA gave D and trimming, while V, J and clone size come from that table. This sample holds some 120,000 clones; around 80% were observed only once. 0.2% to 0.25% of the sample is in the top ten clones.

In total, about 650 healthy bone marrow donors made up the cohort. At the time of sampling, every cohort member was nominally healthy, though immune exposures that went unrecorded were likely present. The donor tested CMV seronegative and was one of the 352 seronegative cohort members. A peripheral blood sample was collected from each donor, and TCR beta sequencing was performed on peripheral blood mononuclear cells. Genomic DNA was extracted from the blood cell samples with the Qiagen DNeasy Blood Extraction Kit. General findings and caveats noted by the study authors: Across donors, most TCR sequences were observed very rarely, whereas some public TCRs were present in many individuals. Several of the top co-occurrence clusters appeared to be linked to parvovirus B19, influenza, CMV and Epstein-Barr virus, according to a later analysis. Sequencing depth was assumed to be roughly uniform across donors in the presence/absence analyses, though that assumption may not hold. Some 15 rarely observed V segments, including chromosome 9 orphons, were excluded from the earlier analysis of several hundred of the donors because counts were too low. In a later genetic analysis, a missense DCLRE1C variant was associated with V-gene and J-gene trimming of TCR beta chains, and the association was replicated in an independent cohort. A later analysis found that HLA-associated TCR beta chains were more clonally expanded and had lower generation probabilities than equally common non-associated chains. The authors suggested that the approach could potentially be extended to other disease states and immunological phenotypes. Correlated functional status among segregating V segments might reflect linkage disequilibrium, but an unknown experimental factor could not be ruled out. A group of highly shared sequence variants was considered likely to be a technical artifact of the sequencing pipeline. In a later analysis, TCR association rates were found to vary across HLA loci, with the most associated TCRs seen for DRB1 alleles and the fewest for HLA-C alleles. According to a later genetic analysis, donors in an Asian-associated ancestry cluster had fewer N-insertions in productive TCRs than the roughly 700-donor mean. HLA typing was unavailable for some donors at each locus, so association tests used only the typed subset. Specific HLA alleles were associated with roughly 17,000 TCR beta sequences at a false discovery rate of 0.05 in a later analysis. When HLA alleles, especially DR and DQ, strongly co-occurred, attributing TCR associations to individual alleles was difficult. In vitro tests confirmed that a few of the cytomegalovirus-associated TCR beta chains recognize cytomegalovirus antigens. This cohort had only TCR beta chains sequenced, and the lack of alpha or paired-chain data limited which features could be detected. CMV serostatus was the only immune exposure information available for the cohort. Broadly in line with IMGT annotations, most TCR beta V segments showed up in productive rearrangements about 87% or about 30% of the time in an earlier analysis of 587 of the donors. In a later analysis, most CMV-associated TCR beta chains were found to appear HLA-restricted, with HLA associations seemingly driven largely by CMV exposure. The study listed 170 or so TCR beta chains as associated with cytomegalovirus. The classifier was reported to diagnose cytomegalovirus status with high specificity and sensitivity in both the original cohort and the validation cohort. A further reported finding was that TCR beta sequences accurately predicted the HLA-A and HLA-B alleles for most subjects in the first cohort.

This TCR derives from a man aged 45-65 years in good health and CMV-seronegative. The specimen sequenced was PBMCs.

The CDR3 reads as follows: CAISANRPSNTEAFF. The bases are TGTGCCATCAGTGCTAACAGGCCGTCGAACACTGAAGCTTTCTTT. Recombination joined TRBV10-3 with TRBJ1-1; matching of 5 bases hints at TRBD1 as the D gene. There are 15 amino acids in the CDR3, from cysteine to phenylalanine inclusive. Left in the record is the CDR3 DNA by itself, 45 bases read in frame from the first base. Trimming at the junction amounts to 4 bases on V and 1 base on J, and the germline ends lie 13 bases apart. The germline V gene gives CDR1 as ENHRY and CDR2 as SYGVKD.